The clone carrying this TCR beta chain was observed a few times. Its antigen is not identified. Peripheral blood genomic DNA, not sorted cells or RNA, was the template. This entry belongs to a study of T cell repertoires in aging, cancer and after chemotherapy. For the study at large: Healthy donor repertoires were recorded over several months to years and showed clear clonal overlap.

TRB rearrangements spanning V, D and J were amplified using mixed TRB-A/B primers. TCRdb itself ran the multiplex PCR reads through MiXCR, one entry per CDR3 protein. The profile shows more than 9,500 distinct CDR3 sequences, around 29% of them singletons. Findings and caveats of the study: Median generation probability rose over the chemotherapy interval in each cancer cohort, suggesting rebound thymic output.

V lost 4 bases, J lost 7 bases, and 10 bases lay in between. CDR1 is MNHEY, CDR2 SVGAGI, per germline. The CDR3 extends over 12 amino acids. The receptor comes from a human donor in good health. The donor label of this sample is uncertain. This chain uses TRBV6-5 with TRBJ1-1, with D maybe TRBD1 (5 bases). Input material: blood. CDR3 DNA sequence: TGTGCCAGCAGTTCTTTGGGGGGTGAAGCTTTCTTT. It is translated as CASSSLGGEAFF.